Below, 13 T cell receptor beta chains from the same sample are listed, as sequenced in a study of shared clonotypes between healthy human individuals. Measured with immunoSEQ multiplex PCR; TCRdb has only the in-frame clones, and not every one. The sample includes 490,000 or so clones, around 80% seen only once; the top ten take roughly 12%. The source material was PBMCs. The receptors were gathered from a woman between 35 and 50 years old in good health. Some clones in this sample may be carry-over from other donors' samples.

DNA for the CDR3: TGCAGCGTAGGCTTCAGCTCCTACAATGAGCAGTTCTTC. It specifies CSVGFSSYNEQFF. The chain employs TRBV29-1 and TRBJ2-1; no firm D call. Trimming stripped 6 bases from V and 0 bases from J, with 9 bases between. The CDR3 length is 13 residues. Germline-derived CDR1 and CDR2 are SQVTM and ANQGSEA.

The chain combines TRBV18 with TRBJ1-3; tentatively, D is TRBD1 (5 bases). This CDR3 has 15 amino acids. The V end lost 0 bases, the J end lost 1 base, and 7 bases lay between the germline ends. The germline CDR1 and CDR2 sequences are KGHSH and LQKENI. The DNA for the CDR3 is TGTGCCAGCTCACCACCTGGGGGATCTGGAAACACCATATATTTT. Amino acid sequence: CASSPPGGSGNTIYF.

Remarks on this clone: A much more abundant neighbour one base away suggests this may be a read error. The rearrangement joins TRBV6-4 to TRBJ2-3; tentatively, D is TRBD2 (6 bases). From germline, CDR1 is MRHNA and CDR2 SNTAGT. The CDR3 runs to 15 residues. CDR3 region: CTSSEGGSGTDTQYF. CDR3 sequence (DNA): TGTACCAGCAGTGAAGGAGGGAGCGGCACAGATACGCAGTATTTT.

This clone occurred a few times. The genes are TRBV19 and TRBJ1-5; TRBD1 matches at 7 bases. The V and J ends lost 3 bases and 3 bases, in that order; junction bases with no gene match: 2. The CDR3 has 14 residues. The germline V gene encodes CDR1 LNHDA and CDR2 SQIVND (reference sequence). The CDR3: CASSMGQYNQPQHF. The DNA of the CDR3 is TGTGCCAGTAGTATGGGACAGTACAATCAGCCCCAGCATTTT. The complete variable domain, with remaining parts taken from reference TRBV19 and TRBJ1-5, reads DGGITQSPKYLFRKEGQNVTLSCEQNLNHDAMYWYRQDPGQGLRLIYYSQIVNDFQKGDIAEGYSVSREKKESFPLTVTSAQKNPTAFYLCASSMGQYNQPQHFGDGTRLSIL.

This clone was seen a handful of times. The chain uses TRBV29-1 and TRBJ2-7, with no clear D. Germline V CDR1 and CDR2: SQVTM, ANQGSEA. The ends were cut back, 1 base at V and 6 bases at J, with 10 bases in the middle. The CDR3 runs 12 residues. The CDR3 region is CSVEVGLGEQYF. The CDR3, as DNA: TGCAGCGTTGAAGTTGGGCTCGGCGAGCAGTACTTC.

The chain joins TRBV27 to TRBJ1-3; 10 nucleotides match TRBD1. The J segment lost 2 bases and the V segment lost 11 bases, leaving 12 bases of the junction unmatched. Germline lookup yields CDR1 MNHEY and CDR2 SMNVEV (reference sequence). There are 16 residues in the CDR3. CDR3 nucleotides: TGTGCCCCATCCCTATCGGGACAGGGGACTGGAAACACCATATATTTT. It codes for CAPSLSGQGTGNTIYF.

The V gene is TRBV29-1, the J gene TRBJ2-5, with D maybe TRBD2 (6 bases). Deletions cut 6 bases from V and 7 bases from J, with 15 bases between. The germline gives CDR1 SQVTM, CDR2 ANQGSEA. CDR3 length: 12 residues. Here the CDR3 DNA reads TGCAGCGTCCGGGGGAGCGAGGGGACCCAGTACTTC. Encoded protein: CSVRGSEGTQYF.

This clone was detected only once. The chain is built from TRBV5-1 and TRBJ2-5, with D unresolved. Per the germline V gene, CDR1 is SGHRS and CDR2 is YFSETQ. V dropped 4 bases and J dropped 2 bases, with 12 bases sitting between them. This CDR3 has 14 residues. The CDR3: CASSLNVPQETQYF. In DNA form, the CDR3 reads TGCGCCAGCAGCCTGAATGTCCCGCAAGAGACCCAGTACTTC.

The rearrangement uses TRBV13 and TRBJ2-3, with D maybe TRBD1 (7 bases). The V gene lost 5 bases and the J gene lost 4 bases, with 19 bases spanning the gap. Germline V lookup: CDR1 PRHDT, CDR2 FYEKMQ (reference sequence). This CDR3 has 16 amino acids. The CDR3 bases are TGTGCCAGCAGCCTCCAGGGGGGAGGTATCCCAGATACGCAGTATTTT. This gives the protein CASSLQGGGIPDTQYF.

This sequence joins TRBV28 and TRBJ1-5, with 9 positions matching TRBD1. After removal of 6 bases from V and 0 bases from J, the junction contained 12 bases not matched to a gene. CDR1 is MDHEN, CDR2 SYDVKM, per germline. The CDR3 is 18 amino acids. The CDR3 loop reads CASSPRIRQGGSNQPQHF. The CDR3 coding sequence is TGTGCCAGCAGCCCAAGGATCCGACAGGGGGGTAGCAATCAGCCCCAGCATTTT.

The V and J genes are TRBV7-2 and TRBJ1-4; no reliable D call. V lost 1 base and J lost 6, with 6 bases in between. The CDR3 covers 13 residues. Germline V gene sequence: CDR1 SGHTA, CDR2 FQGNSA. CDR3 in amino acids: CASSLGPDEKLFF. As DNA, the CDR3 is TGTGCCAGCAGCTTAGGGCCCGATGAAAAACTGTTTTTT. Using reference TRBV7-2 and TRBJ1-4 for the parts outside the CDR3, the full variable domain is GAGVSQSPSNKVTEKGKDVELRCDPISGHTALYWYRQSLGQGLEFLIYFQGNSAPDKSGLPSDRFSAERTGGSVSTLTIQRTQQEDSAVYLCASSLGPDEKLFFGSGTQLSVL.

The rearrangement links TRBV28 to TRBJ2-1; tentatively, D is TRBD2 (5 bases). The CDR3 spans 12 residues. V lost 7 bases to trimming and J lost 5 bases, with 9 bases between them. The germline gives CDR1 MDHEN, CDR2 SYDVKM. The CDR3 region has the DNA TGTGCCAGCAAGAGGGCTAACAATGAGCAGTTCTTC. It codes for CASKRANNEQFF.

The genes are TRBV25-1 and TRBJ2-3; TRBD2 matches at 14 bases. The CDR3 has 17 residues. V trimming: 1 base; J trimming: 5 bases; junction bases outside the gene matches: 5. Per germline, CDR1 MGHDK and CDR2 SYGVNS. The CDR3 reads CASSEWGTSGSQDTQYF. CDR3 DNA: TGTGCCAGCAGTGAATGGGGGACTAGCGGGAGTCAAGATACGCAGTATTTT.